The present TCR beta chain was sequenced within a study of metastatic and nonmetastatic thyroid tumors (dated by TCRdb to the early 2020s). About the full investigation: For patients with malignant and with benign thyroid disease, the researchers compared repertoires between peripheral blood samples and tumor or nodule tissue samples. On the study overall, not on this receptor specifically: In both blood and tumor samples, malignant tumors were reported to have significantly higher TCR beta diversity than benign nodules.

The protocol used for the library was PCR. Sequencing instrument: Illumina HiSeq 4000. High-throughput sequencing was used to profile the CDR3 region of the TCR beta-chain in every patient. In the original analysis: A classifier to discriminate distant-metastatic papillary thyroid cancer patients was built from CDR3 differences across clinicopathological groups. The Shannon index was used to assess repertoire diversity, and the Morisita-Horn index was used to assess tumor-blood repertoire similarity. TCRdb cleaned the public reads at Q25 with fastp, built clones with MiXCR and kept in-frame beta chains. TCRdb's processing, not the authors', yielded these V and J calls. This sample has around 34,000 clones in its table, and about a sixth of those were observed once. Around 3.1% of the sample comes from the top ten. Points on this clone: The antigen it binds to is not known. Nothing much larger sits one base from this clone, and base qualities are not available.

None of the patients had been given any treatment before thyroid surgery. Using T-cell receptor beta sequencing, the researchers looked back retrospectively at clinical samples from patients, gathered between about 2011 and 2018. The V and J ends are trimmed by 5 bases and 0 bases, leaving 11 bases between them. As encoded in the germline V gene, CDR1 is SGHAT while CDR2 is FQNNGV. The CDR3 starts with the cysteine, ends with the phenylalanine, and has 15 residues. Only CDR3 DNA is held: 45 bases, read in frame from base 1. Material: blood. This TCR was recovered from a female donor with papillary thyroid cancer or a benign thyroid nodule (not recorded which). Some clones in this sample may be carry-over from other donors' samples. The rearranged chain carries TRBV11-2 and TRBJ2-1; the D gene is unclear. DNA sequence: TGTGCCAGCAGCCCAGACGTGAGCTCCTACAATGAGCAGTTCTTC. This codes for CASSPDVSSYNEQFF.